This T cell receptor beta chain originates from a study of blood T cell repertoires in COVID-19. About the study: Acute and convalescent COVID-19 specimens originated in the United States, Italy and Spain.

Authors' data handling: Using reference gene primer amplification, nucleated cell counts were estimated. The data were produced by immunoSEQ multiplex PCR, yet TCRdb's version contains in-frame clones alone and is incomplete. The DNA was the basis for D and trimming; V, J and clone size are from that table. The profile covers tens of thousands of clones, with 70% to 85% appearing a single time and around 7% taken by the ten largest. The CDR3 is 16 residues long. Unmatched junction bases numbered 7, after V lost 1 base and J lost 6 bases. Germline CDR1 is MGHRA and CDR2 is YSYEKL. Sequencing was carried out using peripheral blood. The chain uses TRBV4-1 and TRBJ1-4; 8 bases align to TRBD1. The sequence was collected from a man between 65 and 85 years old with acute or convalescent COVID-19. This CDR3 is CASSQGGTGPDEKLFF. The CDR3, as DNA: TGCGCCAGCAGCCAAGGAGGGACAGGCCCCGATGAAAAACTGTTTTTT.